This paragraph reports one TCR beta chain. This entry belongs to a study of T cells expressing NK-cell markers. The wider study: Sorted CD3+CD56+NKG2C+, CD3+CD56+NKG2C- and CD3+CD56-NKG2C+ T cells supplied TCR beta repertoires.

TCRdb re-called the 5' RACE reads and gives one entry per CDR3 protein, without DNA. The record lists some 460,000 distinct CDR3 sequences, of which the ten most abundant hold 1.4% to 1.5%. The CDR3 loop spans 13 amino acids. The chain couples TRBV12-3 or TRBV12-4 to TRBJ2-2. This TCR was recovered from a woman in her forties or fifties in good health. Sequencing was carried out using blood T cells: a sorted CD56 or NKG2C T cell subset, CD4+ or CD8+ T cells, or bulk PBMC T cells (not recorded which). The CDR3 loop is CASRTQTAGELFF.